Listed here are 15 T cell receptor beta chains from one sample, sequenced in a study of OX40 agonist ivuxolimab in advanced cancers. Some clones are missing from TCRdb's copy, which holds only in-frame ones; the method was immunoSEQ multiplex PCR. The sample shows 80,000 to 100,000 clones, approximately 94% of them seen only once. The sequencing used CD4+ or CD8+ T cells sorted from blood, collected in a trial of the OX40 agonist ivuxolimab. These receptor sequences come from an adult with an advanced solid tumor such as melanoma, head and neck, liver or kidney cancer.

The chain employs TRBV7-2 and TRBJ1-1; a possible D gene is TRBD1 (6 bases). The CDR3 is 14 amino acids. From germline, CDR1 is SGHTA and CDR2 FQGNSA. V was cut by 0 bases and J by 4 bases, with 9 bases left in between. This CDR3 reads CASSLAAGATEAFF. For the CDR3, the DNA is TGTGCCAGCAGCTTAGCCGCAGGGGCCACTGAAGCTTTCTTT. The variable domain in full, completed from reference TRBV7-2 and TRBJ1-1, reads GAGVSQSPSNKVTEKGKDVELRCDPISGHTALYWYRQSLGQGLEFLIYFQGNSAPDKSGLPSDRFSAERTGGSVSTLTIQRTQQEDSAVYLCASSLAAGATEAFFGQGTRLTVV.

The V gene is TRBV19, the J gene TRBJ2-7; D may be TRBD2 (6 bases). From germline, CDR1 is LNHDA and CDR2 SQIVND (reference sequence). V was shortened by 2 bases and J by 7 bases, with 24 bases between the two germline ends. The CDR3 has 17 residues. CDR3 sequence (DNA): TGTGCCAGTAGTATAACATCATCGGGACTCCCAGAGGGAGAGCAGTACTTC. Its translation is CASSITSSGLPEGEQYF.

The CDR3 spells CASSLQSGGTEAFF. In DNA form, the CDR3 reads TGTGCCAGCAGCCTCCAATCAGGGGGCACTGAAGCTTTCTTT. The chain recombines TRBV7-3 with TRBJ1-1, with 7 bases matching TRBD1. The germline V gene has CDR1 SGHTA and CDR2 FQGTGA. V lost 5 bases to trimming and J lost 4 bases; unmatched junction nucleotides: 7. This CDR3 has 14 residues.

This chain connects TRBV5-4 to TRBJ2-1; TRBD2 agrees at 8 bases. V lost 1 base and J lost 4; bases outside the gene matches: 4. The CDR3 contains 15 residues. Germline values: CDR1 SGHNT, CDR2 YYREEE (reference sequence). In nucleotides, the CDR3 is TGTGCCAGCAGCTTGAGACTAGCGAGGTACAATGAGCAGTTCTTC. Encoded protein: CASSLRLARYNEQFF.

The chain employs TRBV18 and TRBJ2-5; TRBD1 matches 9 bases. Losses at the gene ends were 6 bases for V and 5 bases for J; bases not matched to a gene: 7. Germline V gene data show CDR1 as KGHSH and CDR2 as LQKENI. The CDR3 has 14 amino acids. CDR3 loop: CASSPGTGLETQYF. Written as DNA, the CDR3 is TGTGCCAGCTCCCCCGGGACAGGGTTGGAGACCCAGTACTTC.

The CDR3 region is CASSARPGLAAYEQYF. CDR3 nucleotides: TGTGCCAGCAGTGCCAGGCCGGGACTAGCAGCCTACGAGCAGTACTTC. This sequence joins TRBV6-1 and TRBJ2-7, with 9 positions matching TRBD2. Germline assignment: CDR1 MNHNS and CDR2 SASEGT. This CDR3 is built from 16 residues. V was pared by 4 bases and J by 2 bases, with 9 bases of the junction left unmatched.

This sequence joins TRBV11-2 and TRBJ1-3; TRBD1 aligns across 9 bases. This CDR3 is 17 amino acids long. V gave up 5 bases and J gave up 2 bases; unmatched junction bases: 10. Looked up from germline, CDR1 is SGHAT and CDR2 is FQNNGV. The CDR3 nucleotides read TGTGCCAGCAGCCCTACAGGGGGCAGATCGACTGGAAACACCATATATTTT. This translates into CASSPTGGRSTGNTIYF.

The chain links TRBV5-1 to TRBJ2-7; 9 nucleotides line up with TRBD1. After removal of 8 bases from V and 0 bases from J, the junction contained 6 bases not matched to a gene. Germline assignment: CDR1 SGHRS and CDR2 YFSETQ. There are 14 residues in the CDR3. The CDR3 loop is CASGTGPSSYEQYF. Here the CDR3 DNA reads TGCGCCAGTGGGACAGGGCCAAGCTCCTACGAGCAGTACTTC.

The rearrangement uses TRBV30 and TRBJ2-2; tentative D call: TRBD1 (6 bases). Trimming shortened V by 0 bases and J by 2 bases, and 16 bases separated the two germline ends. Germline V gene lookup returns CDR1 GTSNPN and CDR2 SVGIG (reference sequence). The CDR3 totals 17 residues. CDR3 region: CAWSVQPQDSNTGELFF. Written as DNA, the CDR3 is TGTGCCTGGAGTGTACAACCCCAGGACAGCAACACCGGGGAGCTGTTTTTT.

CDR3 residues: CASKDGQGYGYTF. CDR3 sequence (DNA): TGTGCCAGCAAGGATGGACAGGGGTATGGCTACACCTTC. V and J are TRBV6-1 and TRBJ1-2; 9 bases line up with TRBD1. There are 13 residues in the CDR3. Looked up from germline, CDR1 is MNHNS and CDR2 is SASEGT. The J segment lost 5 bases and the V segment lost 7 bases, leaving 5 bases of the junction unmatched.

The rearrangement joins TRBV15 to TRBJ2-2, with D tentatively TRBD2 (6 bases). Germline V gene data show CDR1 as LNHNV and CDR2 as YYDKDF (reference sequence). Trimming left V 5 bases short and J 5 bases short, with 15 bases between. This CDR3 has 15 residues. CDR3 in amino acids: CATSLGLEGTGELFF. The CDR3 nucleotides read TGTGCCACCAGCTTGGGACTGGAAGGGACCGGGGAGCTGTTTTTT.

This rearrangement joins TRBV29-1 to TRBJ1-1, with a possible D match to TRBD1 (6 bases). Germline V gene lookup returns CDR1 SQVTM and CDR2 ANQGSEA. Between the trimmed V and J ends, which lost 7 bases and 0 bases, there was a span of 9 bases. The CDR3 has 12 amino acids. The DNA for the CDR3 is TGCAGCGGAGGGGGGGTGAACACTGAAGCTTTCTTT. Translating it yields CSGGGVNTEAFF.

This chain joins TRBV7-2 and TRBJ2-2; D may be TRBD1 (6 bases). The CDR3 sequence is 15 residues long. Germline V gene lookup returns CDR1 SGHTA and CDR2 FQGNSA. Trimming pared 5 bases from V and 3 bases from J, leaving 13 bases between. CDR3 nucleotide sequence: TGTGCCAGCAGCCCCTCGACAGGCTACACCGGGGAGCTGTTTTTT. It specifies CASSPSTGYTGELFF.

The chain couples TRBV11-2 to TRBJ1-2; D is uncertain. Germline V gene lookup returns CDR1 SGHAT and CDR2 FQNNGV. V gave up 2 bases and J gave up 1 base, with 17 bases separating them. The CDR3 is made up of 17 amino acids. DNA for the CDR3: TGTGCCAGCAGCTTATCCCCCTTTCAGGCGAGTAACTATGGCTACACCTTC. Translated: CASSLSPFQASNYGYTF.

The chain employs TRBV2 and TRBJ1-1, with 8 bases identical to TRBD1. Germline CDR1 SNHLY, CDR2 FYNNEI. CDR3 length: 15 residues. V shed 7 bases, J shed 5 bases, and the junction held 12 bases outside the gene matches. The CDR3 spells CASTQMQGARTEAFF. For the CDR3, the DNA is TGTGCCAGCACCCAAATGCAGGGGGCGAGAACTGAAGCTTTCTTT.